A selection of T cell receptor beta chains follows, all from one sample in a study of cytotoxic CD8 clonotypes in ibrutinib-treated CLL. The data were produced by immunoSEQ multiplex PCR, yet TCRdb's version contains in-frame clones alone and is incomplete. The data contain around 300,000 clones, 70% to 80% of them seen just once; the ten biggest clones take up 6.7%. This sample comprised PBMCs, obtained before ibrutinib treatment. These receptors all stem from a human donor with chronic lymphocytic leukemia. CDR3s include the opening cysteine and the closing phenylalanine or tryptophan. The D gene is left open where the match is weak. Some rows have no size entry. The others give once, few or many, or a class for an expanded clone.

TGCGCCAGCAGCGCGCAGCAGGGCTCCAACTATGGCTACACCTTC	CASSAQQGSNYGYTF	-	-	TRBV5-1	TRBJ1-2
TGTGCCAGCAGCCCGGACAGGGGTCAGAGTGAAAAACTGTTTTTT	CASSPDRGQSEKLFF	-	TRBD1	TRBV7-7	TRBJ1-4
TGTGCCAGCAGCAATCCGGAGTCGGGCGACACTGAAGCTTTCTTT	CASSNPESGDTEAFF	-	-	TRBV7-9	TRBJ1-1
TGTGCCATCAGTGAGTCGCCCTCAGACAGAGAGCCCCAGCATTTT	CAISESPSDREPQHF	few	-	TRBV10-3	TRBJ1-5
TGTGCCAGCAGTCCGAACATGAACACTGAAGCTTTCTTT	CASSPNMNTEAFF	-	-	TRBV28	TRBJ1-1
TGTGCCAGCAGTAGACAGGTATCACATGGAAACACCATATATTTT	CASSRQVSHGNTIYF	-	-	TRBV2	TRBJ1-3
TGCGCCAGCAGCTTGTCGTTGTCGCGTTCAACCATCTCCTACGAGCAGTACTTC	CASSLSLSRSTISYEQYF	-	-	TRBV5-1	TRBJ2-7
TGTGCCAGCAGTGAAGGGATCGGGAGGGCCTCCAATGAGCAGTTCTTC	CASSEGIGRASNEQFF	-	TRBD2	TRBV6-1	TRBJ2-1
TGTGCCAGCAGTTTAACAGGGGGCCTCTATGGCTACACCTTC	CASSLTGGLYGYTF	-	TRBD1	TRBV28	TRBJ1-2
TGTGCCAGCAGTGAAGCGTACAGGCCAAATGCAGGACTGTTTTTT	CASSEAYRPNAGLFF	-	-	TRBV6-1	TRBJ1-4
TGTGCCAGCAGCTTGTTCGCTCTCCAGAACGCCTACGAGCAGTACTTC	CASSLFALQNAYEQYF	-	-	TRBV5-6	TRBJ2-7
TGTGCCAGCTCACCAGTTGGGACAGGGCCTTTAACTAACTATGGCTACACCTTC	CASSPVGTGPLTNYGYTF	-	TRBD1	TRBV18	TRBJ1-2
TGCAGCGTCCCCCGAGGGTACATAACTTTCTTT	CSVPRGYITFF	-	-	TRBV29-1	TRBJ1-1
TGTGCCAGCAGGACTGGGACAGGGGGCCAAGAGCAGTACTTC	CASRTGTGGQEQYF	many	TRBD1	TRBV28	TRBJ2-7
TGTGCCAGCAGCTCTACGACCCAAGCGTTCCCCACAGATACGCAGTATTTT	CASSSTTQAFPTDTQYF	-	-	TRBV7-6	TRBJ2-3
TGTGCCAGCAGCCAGGAACTAGCGGGTACGCAGTATTTT	CASSQELAGTQYF	-	TRBD2	TRBV14	TRBJ2-3
TGTGCCAGCAGCTTAGTCGGCAGGGATTATGGCTACACCTTC	CASSLVGRDYGYTF	-	-	TRBV7-9	TRBJ1-2
TGTGCCAGCAGCTTAACTGCGGGAGGCTACAATGAGCAGTTCTTC	CASSLTAGGYNEQFF	-	TRBD2	TRBV7-3	TRBJ2-1
TGTGCCAGCTCACCACGACTAGCGGGACCGACCTCTGGGGCCAACGTCCTGACTTTC	CASSPRLAGPTSGANVLTF	-	TRBD2	TRBV18	TRBJ2-6
TGTGCCAGCAGTTACTCGGGGACTGCACGCCAGCATTTT	CASSYSGTARQHF	-	-	TRBV6-6	TRBJ1-5
TGTGCCAGCAGCCAAAGACCCGGGGAGCTGTTTTTT	CASSQRPGELFF	-	-	TRBV4-2	TRBJ2-2
TGTGCCAGCAGCCCGGGACAGATAAATCAGCCCCAGCATTTT	CASSPGQINQPQHF	-	TRBD1	TRBV4-2	TRBJ1-5
TGCAGCGTTGATCTTGGCGGGAGCAACGGTGGGTACGAGCAGTACTTC	CSVDLGGSNGGYEQYF	-	TRBD2	TRBV29-1	TRBJ2-7
TGCAGCGGGGGCCCAGGGTGGCGGAACACCGGGGAGCTGTTTTTT	CSGGPGWRNTGELFF	-	-	TRBV29-1	TRBJ2-2
TGTGCCAGCATAAGGACAGGGTTACACGAGCAGTACTTC	CASIRTGLHEQYF	-	TRBD1	TRBV28	TRBJ2-7
TGCGCCAGCAGCCCGGGTGGGCAGGGCTGGGCTAATGAAAAACTGTTTTTT	CASSPGGQGWANEKLFF	-	-	TRBV4-3	TRBJ1-4
TGTGCCTGGAGTGGAACACAAGGAGGGTACCAAGAGACCCAGTACTTC	CAWSGTQGGYQETQYF	-	-	TRBV30	TRBJ2-5
TGTGCCAGCAGTCGCCTGGCGGGACAGAGTACCTACGAGCAGTACTTC	CASSRLAGQSTYEQYF	-	-	TRBV27	TRBJ2-7
TGTGCCAGCAGCTCCTATGGAGAGCAGTACTTC	CASSSYGEQYF	-	-	TRBV9	TRBJ2-7